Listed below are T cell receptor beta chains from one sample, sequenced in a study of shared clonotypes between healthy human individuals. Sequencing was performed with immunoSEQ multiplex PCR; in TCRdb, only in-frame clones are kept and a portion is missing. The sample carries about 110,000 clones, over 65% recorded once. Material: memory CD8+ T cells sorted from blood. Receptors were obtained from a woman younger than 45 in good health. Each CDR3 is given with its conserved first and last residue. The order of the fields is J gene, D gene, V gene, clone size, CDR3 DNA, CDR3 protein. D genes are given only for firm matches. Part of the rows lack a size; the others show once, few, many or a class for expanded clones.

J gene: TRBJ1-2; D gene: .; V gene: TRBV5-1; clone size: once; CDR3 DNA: TGCGCCAGCAGCTTCGGGACTGAGAACTATGGCTACACCTTC; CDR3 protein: CASSFGTENYGYTF
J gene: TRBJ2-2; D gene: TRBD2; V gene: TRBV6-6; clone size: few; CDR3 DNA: TGTGCCAGCAGTCCTACTAGCGGGGACACCGGGGAGCTGTTTTTT; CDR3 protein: CASSPTSGDTGELFF
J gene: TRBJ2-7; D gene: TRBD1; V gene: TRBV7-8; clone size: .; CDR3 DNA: TGTGCCAGCAGCAAACCCGGGACAGGGGGCTCGTACGAGCAGTACTTC; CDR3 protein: CASSKPGTGGSYEQYF
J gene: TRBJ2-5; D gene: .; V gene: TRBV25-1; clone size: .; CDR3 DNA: TGTGCCAGCAGTTCTCTTCAAGAGACCCAGTACTTC; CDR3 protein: CASSSLQETQYF
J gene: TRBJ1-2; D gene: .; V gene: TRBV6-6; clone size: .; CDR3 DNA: TGTGCCAGCAGTTACTGGGTCGGTGGCTATGGCTACACCTTC; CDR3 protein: CASSYWVGGYGYTF
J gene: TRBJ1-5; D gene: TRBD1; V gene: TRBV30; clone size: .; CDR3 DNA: TGTGCCTGGAGTCCCGGGACAGGCCAGCCCCAGCATTTT; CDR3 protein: CAWSPGTGQPQHF
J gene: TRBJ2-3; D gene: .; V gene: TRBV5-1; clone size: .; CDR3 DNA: TGCGCCAGCAGCCCCGGCCTCTTCAACGAGGATACGCAGTATTTT; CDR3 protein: CASSPGLFNEDTQYF
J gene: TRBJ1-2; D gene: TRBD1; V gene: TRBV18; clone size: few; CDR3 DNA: TGTGCCAGCTCACCACTTTGGACAGGGGATATCTATGGCTACACCTTC; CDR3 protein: CASSPLWTGDIYGYTF
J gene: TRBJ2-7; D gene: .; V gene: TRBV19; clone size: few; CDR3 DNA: TGTGCCACCGGCCAAGGAGAAGGGACCTACGAGCAGTACTTC; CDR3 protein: CATGQGEGTYEQYF
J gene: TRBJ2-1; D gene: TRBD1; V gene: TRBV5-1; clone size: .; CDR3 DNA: TGCGCCAGCAGCTTGGAACAGGGGGTAAGGGATGAGCAGTTCTTC; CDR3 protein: CASSLEQGVRDEQFF
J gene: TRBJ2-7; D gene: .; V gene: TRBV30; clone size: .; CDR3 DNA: TGTGCCTGGAGGGGCGGGACCTACTACGAGCAGTACTTC; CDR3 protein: CAWRGGTYYEQYF
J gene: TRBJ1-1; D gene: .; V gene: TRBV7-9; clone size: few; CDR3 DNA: TGTGCCAGCAGCTTAGTTCAGGGTGGCACTGAAGCTTTCTTT; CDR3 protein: CASSLVQGGTEAFF
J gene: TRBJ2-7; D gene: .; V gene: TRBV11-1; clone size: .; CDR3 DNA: TGTGCCAGCAGCTCGACAGGATACGAGCAGTACTTC; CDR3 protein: CASSSTGYEQYF
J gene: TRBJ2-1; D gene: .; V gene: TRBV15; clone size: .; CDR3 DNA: TGTGCCACCAGCTTGGACGGACTCTGGTTCTTC; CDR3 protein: CATSLDGLWFF
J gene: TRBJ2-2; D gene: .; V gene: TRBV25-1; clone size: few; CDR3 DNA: TGTGCCAGCAGTGAGACCTACGGGGAGCTGTTTTTT; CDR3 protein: CASSETYGELFF
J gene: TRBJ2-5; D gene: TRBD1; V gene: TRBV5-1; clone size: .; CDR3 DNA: TGCGCCAGCAGCTTGACAGGGGGCTTTGAGACCCAGTACTTC; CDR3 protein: CASSLTGGFETQYF
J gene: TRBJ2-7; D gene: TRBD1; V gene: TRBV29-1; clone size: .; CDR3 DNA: TGCAGCACAGGGGACAGTCAATACGAGCAGTACTTC; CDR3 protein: CSTGDSQYEQYF
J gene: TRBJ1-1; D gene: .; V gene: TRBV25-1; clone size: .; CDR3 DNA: TGTGCCAGCTCAACGAACATGGGGTCCGCTGAAGCTTTCTTT; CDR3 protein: CASSTNMGSAEAFF
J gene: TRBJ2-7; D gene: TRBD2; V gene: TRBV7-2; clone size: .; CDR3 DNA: TGTGCCAGCAGCTTACTGGGGGGGATGCAGTACTTC; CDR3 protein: CASSLLGGMQYF
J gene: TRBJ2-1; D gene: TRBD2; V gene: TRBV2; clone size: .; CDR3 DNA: TGTGCCAGCAGTGGGCTAGCGGTGTACAATGAGCAGTTCTTC; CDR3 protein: CASSGLAVYNEQFF
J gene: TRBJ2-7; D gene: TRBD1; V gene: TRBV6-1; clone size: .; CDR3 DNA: TGTGCCAGCAGTGAAGCTAAGTTAACACGGACAGGGGTCTCCTACGAGCAGTACTTC; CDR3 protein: CASSEAKLTRTGVSYEQYF
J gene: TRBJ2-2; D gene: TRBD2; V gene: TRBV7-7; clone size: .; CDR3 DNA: TGTGCCAGCAGCTTATCGCCTCAACTAGCGGTGAACACCGGGGAGCTGTTTTTT; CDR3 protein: CASSLSPQLAVNTGELFF
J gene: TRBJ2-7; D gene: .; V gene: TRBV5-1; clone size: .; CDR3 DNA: TGCGCCAGCAGCCAGCTTCACAAATCCTACGAGCAGTACTTC; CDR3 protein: CASSQLHKSYEQYF
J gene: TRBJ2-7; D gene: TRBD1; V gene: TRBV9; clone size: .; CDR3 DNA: TGTGCCAGCAGAAGGAATGACAGGGTGCGCGAGCAGTACTTC; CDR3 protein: CASRRNDRVREQYF
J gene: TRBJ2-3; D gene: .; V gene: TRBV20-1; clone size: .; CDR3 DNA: TGCAGTCCCTCCGCGGGAAATACGCAGTATTTT; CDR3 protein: CSPSAGNTQYF
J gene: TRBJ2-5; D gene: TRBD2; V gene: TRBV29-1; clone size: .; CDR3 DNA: TGCAGCGCTTCACCGGGACTAGAAGAGACCCAGTACTTC; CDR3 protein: CSASPGLEETQYF
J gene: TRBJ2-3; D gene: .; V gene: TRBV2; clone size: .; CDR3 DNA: TGTGCCAGCAGTGACAAGGGACGGGGCACAGATACGCAGTATTTT; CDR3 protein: CASSDKGRGTDTQYF
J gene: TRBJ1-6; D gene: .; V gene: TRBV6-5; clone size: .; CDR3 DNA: TGTGCCAGCAGTTACTCGTATCAGGGAGACGGGCCCCTCCACTTT; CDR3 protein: CASSYSYQGDGPLHF
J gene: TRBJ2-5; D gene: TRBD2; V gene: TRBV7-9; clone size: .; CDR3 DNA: TGTGCCAGCAGCTCAGCGATTAGCGGGGAACTGCAAGAGACCCAGTACTTC; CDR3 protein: CASSSAISGELQETQYF
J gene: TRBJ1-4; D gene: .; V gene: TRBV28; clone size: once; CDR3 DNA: TGTGCCAGCAGTTTGGAGGGTTGGGAAAAACTGTTTTTT; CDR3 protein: CASSLEGWEKLFF
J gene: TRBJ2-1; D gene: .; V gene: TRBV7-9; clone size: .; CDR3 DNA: TGTGCCAGCAGCTTAGCCGTCAATGAGCAGTTCTTC; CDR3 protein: CASSLAVNEQFF